Listed below are T cell receptor beta chains from one sample, sequenced in a study of T cells in tumors and immune-related adverse events. Data came from immunoSEQ multiplex PCR; TCRdb stores just in-frame clones and leaves some out. Among roughly 20,000 clones listed, 75% to 95% were seen once. The sequences come from lymph node tissue, collected from a patient treated with anti-PD-1 therapy. The receptors derive from a female donor with metastatic renal cell carcinoma. The CDR3 runs from the conserved cysteine through the conserved F or W. D genes are given only for firm matches. For some rows the clone size is stated as once, few or many, or as a class when expanded; others skip it.

TRBD1 TRBJ1-1 TRBV10-3 - TGTGCCACCGCGGAACAGGGGGGGGACACTGAAGCTTTCTTT CATAEQGGDTEAFF
- TRBJ1-1 TRBV11-2 - TGTGCCAGCAGCAAGGGACGTCTGAACACTGAAGCTTTCTTT CASSKGRLNTEAFF
TRBD1 TRBJ1-2 TRBV11-2 - TGTGCCAGCAGCCTAACGACAGGGTACGGCTACACCTTC CASSLTTGYGYTF
- TRBJ2-1 TRBV7-7 - TGTGCCAGCAGCTTAGGGGAGGAGTCCAATGAGCAGTTCTTC CASSLGEESNEQFF
- TRBJ1-5 TRBV27 - TGTGCCAGCAGTTTACGGGGGGGCATGCGGAATCAGCCCCAGCATTTT CASSLRGGMRNQPQHF
- TRBJ1-2 TRBV5-6 - TGTGCCAGCAGCTTGGCCAGCAGGTTATGGTTGGGCTACACCTTC CASSLASRLWLGYTF
TRBD2 TRBJ2-7 TRBV7-9 - TGTGCCAGCAGCTTGGCGGGACTAGTCGGAGAGCAGTACTTC CASSLAGLVGEQYF
- TRBJ2-1 TRBV21-1 - TGTGCCAGCAGCAAAAGGTCCCGGGCGGGGTACAATGAGCAGTTCTTC CASSKRSRAGYNEQFF
TRBD2 TRBJ2-2 TRBV6-6 - TGTGCCAGCACCACAGATCGGGGGGCCGGGGAGCTGTTTTTT CASTTDRGAGELFF
- TRBJ2-3 TRBV5-5 - TGTGCCAGCAGCTTGGAAGATACGCAGTATTTT CASSLEDTQYF
- TRBJ2-1 TRBV6-4 - TGTGCCAGTTCACCCCGCTCGGTGGATGAGCAGTTCTTC CASSPRSVDEQFF
- TRBJ2-1 TRBV7-9 - TGTGCCAGCAGCCCGAGGACAAGTTCCTCCTACAATGAGCAGTTCTTC CASSPRTSSSYNEQFF
TRBD2 TRBJ2-5 TRBV11-2 - TGTGCCAGCAGCTCCCCCCGGGGTAGCGGGACGGATGGGACCCAGTACTTC CASSSPRGSGTDGTQYF
TRBD2 TRBJ2-1 TRBV9 - TGTGCCAGCAGCGCGCGCGGGGGGTCGGGGAATGAGCAGTTCTTC CASSARGGSGNEQFF
- TRBJ2-7 TRBV5-4 once TGTGCCAGCAGCTTGGAACGGGACGCCTACGAGCAGTACTTC CASSLERDAYEQYF
TRBD1 TRBJ1-2 TRBV6-6 - TGTGCCGGGTCGGGCAGGGGGAACTATGGCTACACCTTC CAGSGRGNYGYTF
TRBD1 TRBJ2-1 TRBV6-4 few TGTGCCAGCAGTTTTCTCCCGGGACAGCCCGACAATGAGCAGTTCTTC CASSFLPGQPDNEQFF
- TRBJ2-5 TRBV11-1 - TGTGCCAGCAGCTTACTCGTGGTTCCAGAGACCCAGTACTTC CASSLLVVPETQYF
- TRBJ2-5 TRBV5-1 once TGCGCCAGCAGCTTCACCAAAGTTTTAGAGACCCAGTACTTC CASSFTKVLETQYF
- TRBJ2-3 TRBV18 - TGTGCCAGCTCACCAGTGGGGGCCCCCACAGATACGCAGTATTTT CASSPVGAPTDTQYF
TRBD2 TRBJ2-4 TRBV6-5 - TGTGCCAGCAGCCTAGCGGGAGTGGCCAAAAACATTCAGTACTTC CASSLAGVAKNIQYF
- TRBJ1-1 TRBV10-2 - TGCGCCAGCAGTGATTTGGCAGAGGCTTTCTTT CASSDLAEAFF
TRBD2 TRBJ2-5 TRBV7-2 - TGTGCCAGCAGCTCCCGAGCGGGGGTACAAGAGACCCAGTACTTC CASSSRAGVQETQYF
TRBD1 TRBJ2-7 TRBV30 - TGTGCCTGGAGTGTATTTGGGACAGGGTCCCACGAGCAGTACTTC CAWSVFGTGSHEQYF
- TRBJ2-1 TRBV25-1 once TGTGCCAGCTATCCACTAGGTTCGACCTACAATGAGCAGTTCTTC CASYPLGSTYNEQFF
- TRBJ1-2 TRBV5-4 - TGTGCCAGCAGCTTGGGTCAGGGGAGATCTGGCTACACCTTC CASSLGQGRSGYTF
TRBD2 TRBJ2-3 TRBV19 - TGTGCCAGTAGTATCCTAGCGGGATATAGCACAGATACGCAGTATTTT CASSILAGYSTDTQYF
- TRBJ1-3 TRBV2 - TGTGCCAGCAGTGATCCCCGAGGTGTAAACACCATATATTTT CASSDPRGVNTIYF
TRBD2 TRBJ2-3 TRBV19 - TGTGCCAGTGGACTAGCGGGAGGGGGGGATACGCAGTATTTT CASGLAGGGDTQYF
TRBD1 TRBJ1-4 TRBV5-1 - TGCGCCAGCAGCTTGGGGACGGACAGGGGTAATGAAAAACTGTTTTTT CASSLGTDRGNEKLFF
TRBD1 TRBJ2-7 TRBV5-1 - TGCGCCAGCAGCTCTGGACAGGGGATACGCGAGCAGTACTTC CASSSGQGIREQYF
- TRBJ2-2 TRBV5-1 - TGCGCCAGCAGCTTGGGACTTGTAGGGGAGCTGTTTTTT CASSLGLVGELFF
TRBD1 TRBJ1-3 TRBV6-5 - TGTGCCAGCAGTTACTCAAGGGGGCGCGGGGGAAACACCATATATTTT CASSYSRGRGGNTIYF
- TRBJ2-4 TRBV29-1 once TGCAGCGTAAGGGGGGGTGGGCGTAACATTCAGTACTTC CSVRGGGRNIQYF
- TRBJ2-3 TRBV11-1 - TGTGCCAGCAGCTTTGGTAGTGGACACTTCACAGATACGCAGTATTTT CASSFGSGHFTDTQYF
- TRBJ2-1 TRBV30 - TGTGCCTGGAGTGTACTCGATGAGCAGTTCTTC CAWSVLDEQFF